This T cell receptor (beta chain) was observed in a study of OX40 agonist ivuxolimab in advanced cancers. Profiled with immunoSEQ multiplex PCR; TCRdb holds only in-frame clones, not every one. The sample contains 95,000 to 150,000 clones, 93% of which appear only once. The CDR3 is made up of 13 amino acids. Germline V gives CDR1 SGHDT, CDR2 YYEEEE. V was cut by 2 bases and J by 4 bases, with 7 bases left in between. The starting material was CD4+ or CD8+ T cells sorted from blood, obtained in a trial of the OX40 agonist ivuxolimab. The receptor was isolated from an adult with an advanced solid tumor such as melanoma, head and neck, liver or kidney cancer. The chain joins TRBV5-6 to TRBJ1-3; D not resolved. The DNA of the CDR3 is TGTGCCAGCAGCTTAGGTCTGGGAAACACCATATATTTT. This translates into CASSLGLGNTIYF.